This T cell receptor beta chain was identified during a study of blood T cell repertoires in COVID-19. Looking at the study overall: Samples taken during acute and convalescent COVID-19 were collected in the United States, Italy and Spain.

In the study's own analysis: Counts of nucleated cells, estimated from reference gene primer amplification, were obtained. Sequencing used immunoSEQ multiplex PCR; TCRdb keeps in-frame clones, though not all of them. The DNA was the basis for D and trimming; V, J and clone size are from that table. The sample includes around 230,000 clones, about nine tenths of them seen just once. This CDR3 has 13 residues. The V end was cut by 3 bases, the J end by 3 bases, with 6 bases between. CDR1 SGHRS and CDR2 YFSETQ come from the germline V gene. The chain uses TRBV5-1 and TRBJ2-2, with no clear D. The origin of this receptor is a man in his fifties with COVID-19, enrolled during active disease. The sequencing input was peripheral blood. The CDR3 DNA is TGCGCCAGCAGCTCCTCTGACACCGGGGAGCTGTTTTTT. This gives the protein CASSSSDTGELFF. The variable domain in full, completed from reference TRBV5-1 and TRBJ2-2, reads KAGVTQTPRYLIKTRGQQVTLSCSPISGHRSVSWYQQTPGQGLQFLFEYFSETQRNKGNFPGRFSGRQFSNSRSEMNVSTLELGDSALYLCASSSSDTGELFFGEGSRLTVL.